A single TCR beta chain is shown here with its context. Its antigen is currently unknown. Primers: 60 Vbeta forward and 13 Jbeta reverse. Sequenced by immunoSEQ multiplex PCR; TCRdb stores in-frame clones only, minus some. The data hold about 170,000 clones, with 79% observed a single time. The data were obtained in a study of cytomegalovirus exposure and HLA in healthy donors. Whole-study context: Unique TCR beta sequences numbering about 100 million came from around 180 million T cells in an earlier analysis. An early release of data contained roughly 90 million unique TCRs, which came from HLA-typed donors. The study, taken as a whole, reports: Sequencing depth roughly uniform across donors was assumed in presence/absence analyses. Among the most significant clusters, several appeared linked to common viral pathogens in a later analysis.

The CDR3 loop spans 16 amino acids. Germline CDR1 reads KGHSH; CDR2 reads LQKENI. The trim removed 6 bases at V and 9 bases at J, leaving 17 bases unmatched. The sequenced material came from PBMCs. This receptor was obtained from a woman between 45 and 60 years old in good health and CMV-seronegative. This chain joins TRBV18 and TRBJ2-7, with 10 bases that match TRBD2. CDR3 loop: CASSTKASGGLFRQYF. The DNA for the CDR3 is TGTGCCAGCTCCACTAAGGCTAGCGGGGGACTTTTTCGGCAGTACTTC.